The entry that follows covers one TCR beta chain sequence. This sample is part of a study of blood T cell repertoires in COVID-19. In the study overall: Acute-phase and convalescent COVID-19 samples originated in the United States, Italy and Spain.

V shed 0 bases and J shed 6 bases, with 5 bases lying between them. This CDR3 has 13 residues. Per the germline V gene, CDR1 is KGHDR and CDR2 is SFDVKD. As originally analysed: Estimated nucleated cell counts came from reference gene primer amplification. Assay: immunoSEQ multiplex PCR; the TCRdb copy retains only in-frame clones and omits some. V and J calls plus clone size are reproduced from that table; the DNA served to infer D and trimming. This table holds hundreds of thousands of clones, over 75% found once. The material sequenced was peripheral blood. The J gene is TRBJ2-1, the V gene TRBV24-1, with D unresolved. The receptor was derived from a human donor in a cohort sampled during active COVID-19. CDR3 coding DNA: TGTGCCACCAGTGATTTGGGCTTCAATGAGCAGTTCTTC. This codes for CATSDLGFNEQFF.